Reported below is one T cell receptor beta chain. Individual cDNA molecules each received unique molecular identifiers attached to them. TCRdb recomputed calls from the 5' RACE reads with MiXCR, one row per CDR3 protein. In the table there are 90,000 or so distinct CDR3 sequences, 14% to 15% of which are singletons. The sample belongs to a study of early T cells in non-severe SARS-CoV-2 infection. Study at large: The authors sequenced bulk RNA from unsorted whole blood, leaving chains unpaired.

The CDR3 runs 20 residues. The germline V gene encodes CDR1 LGHNA and CDR2 YSLEER. V shed 2 bases and J 6 bases; nucleotides not matched to a gene: 22. The source of this sequence is an adult who was a healthcare worker with PCR-confirmed SARS-CoV-2 infection or an uninfected control (not recorded which). V gene TRBV4-3 combines with J gene TRBJ2-3; 8 positions agree with TRBD2. The sequencing sample was made of whole blood. CDR3 in DNA: TGCGCCAGCAGCCAACACGTCCTCGGGACTAGTCTCACCACACCGGATACGCAGTATTTT. Amino acid sequence: CASSQHVLGTSLTTPDTQYF.